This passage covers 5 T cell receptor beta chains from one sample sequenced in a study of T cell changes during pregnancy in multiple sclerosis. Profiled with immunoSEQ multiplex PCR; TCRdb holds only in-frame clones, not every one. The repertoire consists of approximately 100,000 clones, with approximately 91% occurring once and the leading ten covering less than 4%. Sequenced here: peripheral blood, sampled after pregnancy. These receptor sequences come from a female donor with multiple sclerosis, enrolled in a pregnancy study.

The CDR3 loop is CASSREQNQPQHF. The CDR3 DNA reads TGTGCCAGCTCACGAGAGCAAAATCAGCCCCAGCATTTT. The genes are TRBV18 and TRBJ1-5, with D unresolved. CDR3 length: 13 residues. Germline CDR1 is KGHSH and CDR2 is LQKENI. The V and J ends lost 4 bases and 4 bases respectively, with 8 bases between them.

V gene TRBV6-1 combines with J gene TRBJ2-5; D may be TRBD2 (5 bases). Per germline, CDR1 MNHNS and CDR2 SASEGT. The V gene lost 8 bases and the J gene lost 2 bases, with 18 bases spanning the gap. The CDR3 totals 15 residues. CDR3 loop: CASCKAGAVQETQYF. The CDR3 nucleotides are TGTGCCAGCTGTAAGGCAGGAGCGGTTCAAGAGACCCAGTACTTC.

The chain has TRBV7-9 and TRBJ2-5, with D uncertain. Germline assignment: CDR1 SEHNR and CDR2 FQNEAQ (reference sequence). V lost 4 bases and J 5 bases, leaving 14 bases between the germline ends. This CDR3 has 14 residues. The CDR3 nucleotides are TGTGCCAGCAGCTCAACGCCTTCGGGTGAGACCCAGTACTTC. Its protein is CASSSTPSGETQYF.

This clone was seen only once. As DNA, the CDR3 is TGTGCCACCAGCAGAGGGACTAGCGGGGGGCTTGACCCTGTGCAGTACTTC. Its translation: CATSRGTSGGLDPVQYF. The genes are TRBV15 and TRBJ2-7; TRBD2 matches at 14 bases. The V segment lost 1 base and the J segment 9 bases; nucleotides outside the gene matches: 11. The CDR3 sequence is 17 residues long. In germline, CDR1 is LNHNV, CDR2 YYDKDF (reference sequence). Combining the CDR3 with reference TRBV15 and TRBJ2-7 gives the whole variable domain DAMVIQNPRYQVTQFGKPVTLSCSQTLNHNVMYWYQQKSSQAPKLLFHYYDKDFNNEADTPDNFQSRRPNTSFCFLDIRSPGLGDTAMYLCATSRGTSGGLDPVQYFGPGTRLTVT.

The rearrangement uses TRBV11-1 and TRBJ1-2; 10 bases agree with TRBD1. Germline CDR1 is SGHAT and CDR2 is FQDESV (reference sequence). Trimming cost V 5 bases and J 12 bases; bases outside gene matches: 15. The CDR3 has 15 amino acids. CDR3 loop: CASSPSPGTGDDNTF. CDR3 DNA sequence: TGTGCCAGCAGCCCGAGTCCCGGGACAGGGGATGACAACACCTTC.